Following are 17 T cell receptor beta chains from one sample sequenced in a study of shared clonotypes between healthy human individuals. The method was immunoSEQ multiplex PCR; TCRdb's version includes in-frame clones alone and lacks a portion of them. This table holds over a million clones, approximately 80% found once. The specimen was memory CD4+ T cells from PBMCs. Subset specified: CD45RA-negative fraction. These receptors were taken from a young man in good health. Some clones in this sample may be carry-over from other donors' samples.

The CDR3 sequence: CASSLGSGPTEAFF. The DNA of the CDR3 is TGCGCCAGCAGCTTGGGTTCGGGTCCCACTGAAGCTTTCTTT. The J gene is TRBJ1-1, the V gene TRBV5-1, with no clear D. Per germline, CDR1 SGHRS and CDR2 YFSETQ. The CDR3 has 14 amino acids. Deletions cut 0 bases from V and 4 bases from J, with 10 bases between.

This sequence joins TRBV29-1 and TRBJ2-1; 12 positions agree with TRBD2. The V gene end was trimmed by 4 bases and the J gene end by 6 bases; junction bases not matched to a gene: 4. The germline CDR1 and CDR2 sequences are SQVTM and ANQGSEA. The CDR3 is 14 amino acids. CDR3 bases: TGCAGCGTTGTGTTACTAGCGGGAGGCAATGAGCAGTTCTTC. Translated, it gives CSVVLLAGGNEQFF.

In this sample, this clone turned up a few times. The chain is built from TRBV4-1 and TRBJ2-5; TRBD2 matches 8 bases. The J call may be in error: the DNA end matches TRBJ2-7 better. CDR1 and CDR2 from the germline V gene are MGHRA and YSYEKL. The CDR3 extends over 13 amino acids. CDR3 amino acids: CASSPRTSSEQYF. CDR3 sequence (DNA): TGCGCCAGCAGCCCCCGGACTAGCAGCGAGCAGTACTTC.

The V call is TRBV7-9, the J call TRBJ1-3, with no clear D. Germline CDR1 reads SEHNR; CDR2 reads FQNEAQ (reference sequence). V lost 5 bases and J 0 bases, leaving 8 bases between the germline ends. This CDR3 has 14 residues. CDR3 protein: CASSPRASGNTIYF. The CDR3 coding sequence is TGTGCCAGCAGCCCCCGTGCCTCTGGAAACACCATATATTTT.

This clone was counted once. The chain carries TRBV12-5 and TRBJ2-1; 14 positions match TRBD2. Germline CDR1 is LGHNT and CDR2 is FRNRAP. V lost 1 base to trimming and J lost 4 bases; unmatched junction nucleotides: 3. The CDR3 extends over 17 amino acids. The CDR3 bases are TGTGCTAGTGGTTTGGAGGGACTAGCGGGAGAGTACAATGAGCAGTTCTTC. This sequence encodes CASGLEGLAGEYNEQFF.

This clone was recorded only once. The chain carries TRBV18 and TRBJ2-2, with TRBD1 matching 8 bases. Germline V CDR1 and CDR2: KGHSH, LQKENI. V dropped 6 bases and J dropped 5; count of bases not matched to a gene: 2. The CDR3 covers 13 residues. The CDR3 here is CASSDRETGELFF. The CDR3 nucleotides are TGTGCCAGCTCGGACAGGGAGACCGGGGAGCTGTTTTTT. Using reference TRBV18 and TRBJ2-2 for the parts outside the CDR3, the full variable domain is NAGVMQNPRHLVRRRGQEARLRCSPMKGHSHVYWYRQLPEEGLKFMVYLQKENIIDESGMPKERFSAEFPKEGPSILRIQQVVRGDSAAYFCASSDRETGELFFGEGSRLTVL.

V is TRBV18 and J is TRBJ1-1; no reliable D call. Germline lookup yields CDR1 KGHSH and CDR2 LQKENI. The CDR3 runs 15 residues. Trimming removed 3 bases at V and 10 bases at J, with 21 bases between. The CDR3 coding sequence is TGTGCCAGCTCACCTACCTCGGACTCCCCGGGTGCAGCTTTCTTT. Its translation is CASSPTSDSPGAAFF.

This clone was counted at least ten times. Here the CDR3 reads CASSESGQGAYGELFF. CDR3 nucleotide sequence: TGTGCCAGCAGTGAATCGGGACAGGGGGCTTACGGGGAGCTGTTTTTT. The rearrangement joins TRBV6-1 to TRBJ2-2; 12 bases are shared with TRBD1. The CDR3 length is 16 residues. Germline trimming cut 2 bases from V and 7 bases from J; bases unmatched to any gene: 5. Germline values: CDR1 MNHNS, CDR2 SASEGT.

This chain links TRBV6-6 with TRBJ1-5, with TRBD1 as a possible D gene (6 bases). V lost 0 bases to trimming and J lost 7 bases, with 13 bases between them. The CDR3 spans 15 residues. CDR1 is MNHNY and CDR2 is SVGAGI in the germline V gene (reference sequence). The CDR3 region has the DNA TGTGCCAGCAGTTACTCACAGGGACCTTTGCAGCCCCAGCATTTT. It yields the protein CASSYSQGPLQPQHF.

This rearrangement joins TRBV29-1 to TRBJ2-1; 9 bases map to TRBD2. Trimming cost V 7 bases and J 8 bases; bases outside gene matches: 9. The CDR3 has 13 amino acids. Germline V gene data show CDR1 as SQVTM and CDR2 as ANQGSEA. In nucleotides, the CDR3 is TGCAGCGCCAGCGCTAGCGGGATCTATGAGCAGTTCTTC. This translates into CSASASGIYEQFF.

The chain has TRBV28 and TRBJ1-5; 9 nucleotides match TRBD1. The V segment lost 5 bases and the J segment 4 bases; nucleotides outside the gene matches: 3. The CDR3 totals 14 residues. Germline V gene data show CDR1 as MDHEN and CDR2 as SYDVKM. The CDR3 DNA is TGTGCCAGCAGTGACAGGGGGTCTAATCAGCCCCAGCATTTT. Amino acids: CASSDRGSNQPQHF.

The DNA for the CDR3 is TGTGCCAGCAGTGACGCAGGGGGCAGGACTTTCTTT. Its translation is CASSDAGGRTFF. V gene TRBV6-5 combines with J gene TRBJ1-1; 8 nucleotides align to TRBD1. The length of the CDR3 is 12 residues. The germline V gene has CDR1 MNHEY and CDR2 SVGAGI. The V gene end was trimmed by 5 bases and the J gene end by 12 bases; junction bases not matched to a gene: 8.

This clone was detected once. The V call is TRBV7-3, the J call TRBJ2-5; D gene unclear. Looked up from germline, CDR1 is SGHTA and CDR2 is FQGTGA. The CDR3 has 14 residues. With 5 bases removed from V and 5 bases from J, the gap between germline ends came to 15 bases. CDR3 region: CASSPNPEGETQYF. In nucleotides, the CDR3 is TGTGCCAGCAGCCCAAACCCGGAAGGGGAGACCCAGTACTTC.

The J gene is TRBJ2-2, the V gene TRBV19; possibly TRBD1 for D (6 bases). Germline-derived CDR1 and CDR2 are LNHDA and SQIVND (reference sequence). The CDR3 is 16 residues long. V lost 6 bases, J lost 1 base, and 15 bases lay in between. For the CDR3, the DNA is TGTGCCAGTAGCAGCCCCGGCAGGGGGAACACCGGGGAGCTGTTTTTT. This codes for CASSSPGRGNTGELFF.

The chain combines TRBV9 with TRBJ1-2, with D tentatively TRBD1 (5 bases). CDR1 and CDR2 from the germline V gene are SGDLS and YYNGEE. Trimming removed 3 bases at V and 8 bases at J, with 11 bases between. This CDR3 contains 12 residues. CDR3 nucleotide sequence: TGTGCCAGCAGCGCCGGGACGTTCGGCTACACCTTC. This sequence encodes CASSAGTFGYTF.

This sequence joins TRBV27 and TRBJ2-1; 9 positions agree with TRBD2. Germline CDR1 and CDR2: MNHEY and SMNVEV (reference sequence). The junction had 9 bases not matched to a gene; V was cut back by 5 bases and J by 4 bases. The CDR3 sequence is 16 residues long. CDR3 DNA sequence: TGTGCCAGCAGTCCCGGAGCGGGAGGACTGTACAATGAGCAGTTCTTC. Translating it yields CASSPGAGGLYNEQFF.

This chain joins TRBV28 and TRBJ1-1; D gene ambiguous. The CDR3 has 13 residues. V lost 1 base to trimming and J lost 6 bases, with 9 bases between them. Germline V CDR1 and CDR2: MDHEN, SYDVKM. CDR3 coding DNA: TGTGCCAGCAGTTTATCGGATACTGCTGAAGCTTTCTTT. Protein: CASSLSDTAEAFF.